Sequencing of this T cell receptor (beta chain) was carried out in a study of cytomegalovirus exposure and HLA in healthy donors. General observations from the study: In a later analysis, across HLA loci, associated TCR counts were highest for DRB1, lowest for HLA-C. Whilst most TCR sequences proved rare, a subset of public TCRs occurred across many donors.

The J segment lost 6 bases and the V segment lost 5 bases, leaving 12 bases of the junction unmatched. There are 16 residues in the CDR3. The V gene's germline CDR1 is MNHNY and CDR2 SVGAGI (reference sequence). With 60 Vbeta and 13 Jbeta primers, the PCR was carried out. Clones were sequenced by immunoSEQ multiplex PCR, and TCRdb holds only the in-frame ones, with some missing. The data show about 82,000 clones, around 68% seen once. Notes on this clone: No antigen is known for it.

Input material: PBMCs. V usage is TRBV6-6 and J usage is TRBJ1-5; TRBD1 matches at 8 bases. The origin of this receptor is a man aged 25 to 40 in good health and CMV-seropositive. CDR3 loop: CASSPDSGGRAQPQHF. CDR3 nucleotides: TGTGCCAGCAGTCCAGACTCAGGGGGCCGTGCTCAGCCCCAGCATTTT.